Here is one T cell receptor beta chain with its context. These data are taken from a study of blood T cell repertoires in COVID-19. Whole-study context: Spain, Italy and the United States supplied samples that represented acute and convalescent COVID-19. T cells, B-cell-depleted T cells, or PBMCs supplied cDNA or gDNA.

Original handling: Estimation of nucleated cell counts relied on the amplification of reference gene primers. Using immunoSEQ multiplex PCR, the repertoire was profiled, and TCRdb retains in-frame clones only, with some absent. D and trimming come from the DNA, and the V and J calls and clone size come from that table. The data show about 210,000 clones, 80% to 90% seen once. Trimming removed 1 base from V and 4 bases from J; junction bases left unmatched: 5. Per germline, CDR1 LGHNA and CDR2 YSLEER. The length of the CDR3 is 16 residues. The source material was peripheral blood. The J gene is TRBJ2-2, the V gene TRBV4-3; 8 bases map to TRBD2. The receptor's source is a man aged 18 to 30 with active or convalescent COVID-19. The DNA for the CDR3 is TGCGCCAGCAGCCAAGGATTCGGGACTAGCACCGGGGAGCTGTTTTTT. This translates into CASSQGFGTSTGELFF.